The 18 T cell receptor beta chains below were found in one sample sequenced in a study of T-cell reconstitution after alpha-beta-depleted transplantation in children. Unique molecular identifiers were incorporated when the TCRbeta library was constructed. A single record per CDR3 protein comes from TCRdb applying MiXCR to the PCR reads. Found here are roughly 500,000 distinct CDR3 sequences, approximately 12% of them singletons; the top ten hold around 5.8%. The material was PBMCs from the stem cell graft donor, obtained from the stem cell graft. The receptors shown here come from a human donor who donated a stem cell graft to a child with combined immunodeficiency.

The table lists this clonotype with a few counts. J is TRBJ1-1 and V is TRBV12-3 or TRBV12-4, with a possible D match to TRBD1 (5 bases). Trimming shortened V by 5 bases and J by 6 bases, and 13 bases separated the two germline ends. This CDR3 has 13 residues. The CDR3 bases are TGTGCCAGCAGTCACGGGACTCCCGCTGAAGCTTTCTTT. Its protein is CASSHGTPAEAFF.

This clonotype was counted at least ten times. The chain employs TRBV20-1 and TRBJ1-1, with 9 bases aligning to TRBD1. The CDR3 is made up of 13 amino acids. The V segment lost 5 bases and the J segment 3 bases; nucleotides outside the gene matches: 4. Per germline, CDR1 DFQATT and CDR2 SNEGSKA (reference sequence). DNA of the CDR3: TGCAGTGCTCTACAGGGGGCTGACACTGAAGCTTTCTTT. Its translation: CSALQGADTEAFF.

This clonotype was observed many times. The chain has TRBV12-3 or TRBV12-4 and TRBJ2-1, with D perhaps being TRBD1 or TRBD2 (6 bases each). Trimming stripped 8 bases from V and 10 bases from J, with 18 bases between. The CDR3 extends over 13 amino acids. CDR3 residues: CASLRGGGGEQFF. The CDR3 region has the DNA TGTGCCAGCCTGCGAGGGGGAGGCGGAGAGCAGTTCTTC.

The chain uses TRBV12-3 or TRBV12-4 and TRBJ2-7, with TRBD1 identical over 8 bases. The CDR3 has 13 residues. The V segment lost 6 bases and the J segment 6 bases; nucleotides outside the gene matches: 7. CDR3 nucleotide sequence: TGTGCCAGCAGAGGGCCACAGGGGGGCGAGCAGTACTTC. This sequence encodes CASRGPQGGEQYF.

Many counts were recorded for this clonotype. The chain uses TRBV5-1 and TRBJ2-1; 10 bases are a match to TRBD2. The ends lost 0 bases at V and 5 bases at J; junction bases unmatched: 5. Germline CDR1 SGHRS, CDR2 YFSETQ. The CDR3 totals 16 residues. Here the CDR3 DNA reads TGCGCCAGCAGCTTGGTTGGACTAGCGGTTGACAATGAGCAGTTCTTC. It yields the protein CASSLVGLAVDNEQFF.

This clonotype was seen a few times. This chain links TRBV29-1 with TRBJ1-6; a possible D gene is TRBD1 (5 bases). V was trimmed by 7 bases and J by 7 bases, leaving 14 bases between them. Germline V lookup: CDR1 SQVTM, CDR2 ANQGSEA. The CDR3 spans 13 residues. CDR3 protein: CSAHGGTNSPLHF. The CDR3 coding sequence is TGCAGCGCGCACGGGGGGACGAATTCACCCCTCCACTTT.

The J gene is TRBJ1-5, the V gene TRBV10-3; no definite D call. With 3 bases removed from V and 2 bases from J, the gap between germline ends came to 14 bases. Per germline, CDR1 ENHRY and CDR2 SYGVKD. The CDR3 is 16 residues long. The CDR3 nucleotides read TGTGCCATCAGTGATTCCGGACTCCGGGGCAATCAGCCCCAGCATTTT. Translating it yields CAISDSGLRGNQPQHF.

The chain is built from TRBV19 and TRBJ1-1, with D perhaps matching TRBD1 (5 bases). Per the germline V gene, CDR1 is LNHDA and CDR2 is SQIVND (reference sequence). Trimming took off 3 bases at V and 8 bases at J, with 16 bases between the two ends. The CDR3 has 14 amino acids. The CDR3 loop reads CASSIAAPRVEAFF. The CDR3 DNA is TGTGCCAGTAGTATTGCAGCCCCCAGGGTGGAAGCTTTCTTT.

In its sample, this clonotype was seen many times. The J gene is TRBJ2-5, the V gene TRBV11-2, with 7 bases aligning to TRBD2. The CDR3 is 13 amino acids. CDR1 and CDR2 (germline): SGHAT, FQNNGV. The V and J ends lost 5 bases and 5 bases, in that order; junction bases with no gene match: 5. This chain's CDR3 is CASSPGRRETQYF. The CDR3 nucleotides are TGTGCCAGCAGCCCCGGGAGGAGGGAGACCCAGTACTTC. Together with reference TRBV11-2 and TRBJ2-5, the CDR3 gives the full variable domain: EAGVAQSPRYKIIEKRQSVAFWCNPISGHATLYWYQQILGQGPKLLIQFQNNGVVDDSQLPKDRFSAERLKGVDSTLKIQPAKLEDSAVYLCASSPGRRETQYFGPGTRLLVL.

This clonotype was found a few times. V gene TRBV7-9 combines with J gene TRBJ2-1; 10 bases are shared with TRBD2. V was clipped by 3 bases and J by 6 bases; unmatched bases: 5. Germline V gene sequence: CDR1 SEHNR, CDR2 FQNEAQ (reference sequence). The CDR3 length is 15 residues. CDR3 in amino acids: CASSFSSGGPNEQFF. CDR3 in DNA: TGTGCCAGCAGCTTTTCTAGCGGGGGCCCCAATGAGCAGTTCTTC.

The chain joins TRBV18 to TRBJ2-5; TRBD2 matches at 7 bases. CDR3 size: 15 residues. Trimming cost V 2 bases and J 5 bases; bases outside gene matches: 8. Germline V gene data show CDR1 as KGHSH and CDR2 as LQKENI. The CDR3: CASSPSVGGLETQYF. The DNA of the CDR3 is TGTGCCAGCTCACCATCGGTGGGAGGGCTGGAGACCCAGTACTTC.

This clonotype was seen only a few times. The gene calls are TRBV6-4 and TRBJ2-7; 11 nucleotides line up with TRBD1. The V and J ends lost 5 bases and 4 bases, in that order; junction bases with no gene match: 19. CDR1 is MRHNA, CDR2 SNTAGT, per germline. The CDR3 extends over 19 amino acids. CDR3 amino acids: CASSPLYDRTGGFEYEQYF. The CDR3 nucleotides read TGTGCCAGCAGTCCGCTATACGATCGGACAGGGGGCTTTGAGTACGAGCAGTACTTC.

This clonotype has a count of ten or more. The chain employs TRBV27 and TRBJ2-7; D is perhaps TRBD1 or TRBD2 (5 bases each). The germline CDR1 and CDR2 sequences are MNHEY and SMNVEV (reference sequence). There are 15 residues in the CDR3. V lost 5 bases and J 0 bases, leaving 14 bases between the germline ends. The CDR3 here is CASSTTRDPSYEQYF. The CDR3, as DNA: TGTGCCAGCAGTACTACCAGGGACCCCTCCTACGAGCAGTACTTC.

In this sample, this clonotype turned up many times. One end of the junction is discordant with germline, which a read error may explain. The CDR3 nucleotides read TGTGCCAGCAGTGTAGCGGGGCTAAGCACAGATACGCAGTATTTT. This translates into CASSVAGLSTDTQYF. The chain links TRBV9 to TRBJ2-3, with 8 bases matching TRBD2. This CDR3 spans 15 amino acids. Germline V gives CDR1 SGDLS, CDR2 YYNGEE.

The chain couples TRBV7-8 to TRBJ2-7; D may be TRBD2 (5 bases). V dropped 0 bases and J dropped 6 bases, with 15 bases sitting between them. The CDR3 totals 15 residues. CDR1 and CDR2 from the germline V gene are SGHVS and FQNEAQ. This CDR3 is CASSLADSVLTEQYF. The DNA of the CDR3 is TGTGCCAGCAGCTTAGCGGATAGCGTGTTAACCGAGCAGTACTTC.

Only a few counts were recorded for this clonotype. The chain employs TRBV6-2 or TRBV6-3 and TRBJ2-5; TRBD1 agrees at 9 bases. V dropped 7 bases and J dropped 5; count of bases not matched to a gene: 8. In germline, CDR1 is MNHEY, CDR2 SVGEGT. The CDR3 sequence is 14 residues long. Written as DNA, the CDR3 is TGTGCCAGCACCCCCCTCGGACAGGGGGAGACCCAGTACTTC. This encodes CASTPLGQGETQYF.

V and J are TRBV7-9 and TRBJ2-7; D tentatively fits TRBD1 or TRBD2 (5 bases each). The CDR3 loop spans 16 amino acids. With 2 bases removed from V and 7 bases from J, the gap between germline ends came to 21 bases. Germline values: CDR1 SEHNR, CDR2 FQNEAQ (reference sequence). CDR3 DNA sequence: TGTGCCAGCAGCTTAATATTTGGGAGCCAGGGAAGAGAGCAGTACTTC. Translation: CASSLIFGSQGREQYF.

With regard to this clonotype: A read error may explain this, as a much larger clone is one base away. This chain links TRBV6-2 or TRBV6-3 with TRBJ2-7; 9 nucleotides agree with TRBD1. The ends lost 2 bases at V and 5 bases at J; junction bases unmatched: 4. CDR3 length: 14 amino acids. Germline CDR1 MNHEY, CDR2 SVGEGT. The CDR3 DNA reads as TGTGCCAGCAGTTACGGGACAGGGTTCCACGAGCAGTACTTC. This translates into CASSYGTGFHEQYF.